This entry features one T cell receptor beta chain sequence. Its antigen is still unknown. Qualities for individual bases were not recorded, and no much larger clone is one base off. This entry comes from a study of OX40 agonist ivuxolimab in advanced cancers. Concerning the study at large: The costimulatory receptor OX40 (CD134) was targeted by ivuxolimab, a fully human IgG2 agonistic monoclonal antibody. Intravenous ivuxolimab was administered to patients every 2 weeks at six dose levels: 0.01, 0.1, 0.3, 1.5, 3 and 10 mg/kg. Of the approximately 50 dose-escalation patients, hepatocellular carcinoma was present in roughly 19, melanoma in around 15, renal cell carcinoma in 9 and head and neck cancer in 9. In the dose-escalation cohort, around four fifths of patients were male, and the mean age was roughly 60 years with a range of roughly 20 to 85. Prior anti-PD-1, anti-PD-L1 or anti-CTLA-4 therapy was permitted, and checkpoint inhibitors had been received by more than 35% of dose-escalation patients. Partial responses occurred in three dose-escalation patients: two with cutaneous melanoma and one with hepatocellular carcinoma. Peripheral TCRbeta sequencing was intended to test whether TCR sequence diversity was altered and clonal T-cell expansion was caused by ivuxolimab. The paper reports the monotherapy dose-escalation portion (N of about 50 patients) of the phase I ivuxolimab trial. General study outcomes and caveats: Clonal expansion of both CD4+ and CD8+ blood T cells was observed from baseline to week 6 at doses 0.1 to 3.0 mg/kg. In the 0.1-3.0 mg/kg groups, partial responders had among the lowest normalized peripheral clonal expansion, particularly in CD8+ T cells. Low levels of normalized T-cell clonal expansion were also seen in some patients who did not respond. After ivuxolimab, expanded clones were on average more numerous among CD8+ T cells than among CD4+ T cells. Which antigens the clonally expanded peripheral T cells were specific for was not determined.

From cysteine to phenylalanine, the CDR3 is 13 amino acids long. The DNA shown is the 39-base CDR3, in frame from base 1. V and J lose 4 bases and 11 bases, and a span of 17 bases separates them. The germline V gene sets CDR1 to SNHLY and CDR2 to FYNNEI. To sequence the TCRbeta CDR3 region, genomic DNA was isolated from the sorted cells. The immunoSEQ Assay was used for sequencing of TCRbeta CDR3 regions. TCRdb re-hosts the immuneACCESS table, in-frame sequences only. Its copies lack some clones; in the studies checked, an unresolved V gene accounts for under half of them, and the cause for the rest is not known. Present in this sample are roughly 60,000 clones, roughly 85% of which were seen just once. The ten largest clones add up to around 0.9% of the sample. The trial excluded patients who had a history of autoimmune disease or who were on systemic immunosuppression. In every dose cohort, peripheral blood was drawn for TCR sequencing at baseline, cycle 4 day 1, and cycle 7 day 1. Samples came from an open-label, multicenter, first-in-human phase I dose-escalation trial of ivuxolimab. Adults with locally advanced or metastatic melanoma, renal cell carcinoma, hepatocellular carcinoma or head and neck squamous cell carcinoma were enrolled in the trial. Before TCR sequencing, CD4+ and CD8+ T cells were separately sorted from peripheral blood.

The source was CD4+ or CD8+ T cells sorted from blood, collected in a trial of the OX40 agonist ivuxolimab. The origin of this receptor is an adult with an advanced solid tumor such as melanoma, head and neck, liver or kidney cancer. The rearrangement combines TRBV2 with TRBJ1-1, with a weak D call of TRBD1 (5 bases match). The CDR3 is CASSADTILDAFF. The sequenced DNA is TGTGCCAGCAGTGCGGACACCATCCTTGATGCTTTCTTT.